These T cell receptor beta chains were read from a single sample in a study of control samples from healthy donors and cancer patients. This table comes from immunoSEQ multiplex PCR, and its TCRdb copy is limited to in-frame clones, with some not included. The data show 150,000 or so clones, roughly 95% seen once. Source material: blood. These receptors all come from a woman in her sixties or seventies in good health. Each CDR3 is given with its conserved first and last residue. D genes are given only for firm matches. Some rows have no size entry. The others give once, few or many, or a class for an expanded clone.

d_gene	abundance	v_gene	j_gene	CDR3aa	CDR3nt
TRBD2	.	TRBV3-1/TRBV3-2	TRBJ2-7	CASSRSSGGQYEQYF	TGTGCCAGCAGCCGGTCTAGCGGGGGTCAATACGAGCAGTACTTC
.	.	TRBV6-2/TRBV6-3	TRBJ1-5	CASSYERPQPQHF	TGTGCCAGCAGTTACGAAAGACCTCAGCCCCAGCATTTT
.	.	TRBV6-5	TRBJ2-7	CASSPWQGRYEQYF	TGTGCCAGCAGTCCATGGCAGGGGCGCTACGAGCAGTACTTC
.	.	TRBV25-1	TRBJ1-2	CASSEYKLKGDYGYTF	TGTGCCAGCAGTGAATATAAGTTAAAGGGCGACTATGGCTACACCTTC
TRBD2	.	TRBV30	TRBJ2-1	CAWSEITSGGYNEQFF	TGTGCCTGGAGCGAAATAACTAGCGGGGGGTACAATGAGCAGTTCTTC
.	.	TRBV7-3	TRBJ1-6	CASSFHRDSPLHF	TGTGCCAGCAGCTTTCACAGGGATTCACCCCTCCACTTT
.	.	TRBV12-3/TRBV12-4	TRBJ1-2	CASSLATATF	TGTGCCAGCAGCTTAGCTACAGCAACCTTC
TRBD2	.	TRBV9	TRBJ2-1	CASSSQLATNEQFF	TGTGCCAGCAGCAGCCAACTAGCGACCAATGAGCAGTTCTTC
TRBD2	.	TRBV11-2	TRBJ2-5	CASSLVASGGRTRQETQYF	TGTGCCAGCAGCTTAGTGGCCAGCGGGGGGAGAACACGCCAAGAGACCCAGTACTTC
TRBD1	.	TRBV9	TRBJ1-2	CASSAPGGSNYGYTF	TGTGCCAGCAGCGCCCCAGGGGGTTCTAACTATGGCTACACCTTC
.	.	TRBV9	TRBJ1-1	CASSATNRNTEAFF	TGTGCCAGCAGCGCCACCAATAGGAACACTGAAGCTTTCTTT
TRBD1	.	TRBV19	TRBJ1-2	CASTHTGGGYTF	TGTGCCAGTACCCACACAGGGGGGGGCTACACCTTC
.	.	TRBV11-2	TRBJ1-1	CASSLVGVSNTEAFF	TGTGCCAGCAGCTTAGTTGGGGTTTCGAACACTGAAGCTTTCTTT
TRBD1	.	TRBV28	TRBJ1-5	CASSFDREGNQPQHF	TGTGCCAGCAGTTTCGACAGGGAGGGCAATCAGCCCCAGCATTTT
.	.	TRBV7-2	TRBJ2-7	CASSSTGITSYEQYF	TGTGCCAGCAGCTCCACAGGGATAACTTCCTACGAGCAGTACTTC
TRBD2	.	TRBV5-8	TRBJ2-5	CASSLGLAGEETQYF	TGTGCCAGCAGCTTGGGACTAGCGGGGGAAGAGACCCAGTACTTC
TRBD1	.	TRBV6-2/TRBV6-3	TRBJ1-5	CASSYFIRDRGYNQPQHF	TGTGCCAGCAGTTACTTTATCCGGGACAGGGGTTACAATCAGCCCCAGCATTTT
.	once	TRBV11-2	TRBJ1-2	CASSPDGGFSYTNYGYTF	TGTGCCAGCAGCCCCGATGGGGGGTTCTCTTATACTAACTATGGCTACACCTTC
TRBD1	.	TRBV5-1	TRBJ2-7	CASGGTGGGYEQYF	TGCGCCAGCGGAGGGACAGGGGGAGGCTACGAGCAGTACTTC
.	once	TRBV10-3	TRBJ2-7	CAISDMDYAYEQYF	TGTGCCATCAGTGATATGGACTACGCGTACGAGCAGTACTTC
.	.	TRBV5-1	TRBJ1-1	CASSFGTAEAFF	TGCGCCAGCAGCTTCGGAACAGCTGAAGCTTTCTTT
.	.	TRBV18	TRBJ1-1	CASSPTTGNTEAFF	TGTGCCAGCTCACCAACTACAGGGAACACTGAAGCTTTCTTT
TRBD1	.	TRBV4-1	TRBJ1-4	CASSQVAPGQGRVGTNEKLFF	TGCGCCAGCAGCCAAGTTGCTCCGGGACAGGGTAGGGTAGGGACTAATGAAAAACTGTTTTTT
.	.	TRBV30	TRBJ1-1	CAWRVGGVAFF	TGTGCCTGGAGAGTGGGGGGTGTAGCTTTCTTT